The clone carrying this T cell receptor beta chain was counted only a few times. These data originate in a study of blood T cell repertoires in COVID-19. The overall study: The United States, Italy and Spain provided the acute and convalescent COVID-19 samples. T cells, B-cell-depleted T cells, or PBMCs provided the cDNA or gDNA that served as material.

Per the original data handling: Amplifying reference gene primers gave estimates of nucleated cell counts. This table comes from immunoSEQ multiplex PCR, and its TCRdb copy is limited to in-frame clones, with some not included. The D gene and trimming were derived from the DNA, and the V and J assignments and clone size from that table. This sample has approximately 280,000 clones, with roughly 80% found just once. Germline CDR1 LNHDA, CDR2 SQIVND (reference sequence). The V end was cut by 7 bases, the J end by 0 bases, with 15 bases between. This CDR3 comprises 15 residues. Recruited during active infection, patients (from Seattle) were subsequently followed longitudinally.

This TCR was recovered from a human donor with COVID-19, enrolled during active disease. The donor label of this sample is uncertain. The chain links TRBV19 to TRBJ1-2; the D gene is possibly TRBD1 (6 bases). What was sequenced was peripheral blood. The CDR3 DNA reads as TGTGCCAGTATCCCTTTGGGACAATCTAACTATGGCTACACCTTC. This encodes CASIPLGQSNYGYTF.